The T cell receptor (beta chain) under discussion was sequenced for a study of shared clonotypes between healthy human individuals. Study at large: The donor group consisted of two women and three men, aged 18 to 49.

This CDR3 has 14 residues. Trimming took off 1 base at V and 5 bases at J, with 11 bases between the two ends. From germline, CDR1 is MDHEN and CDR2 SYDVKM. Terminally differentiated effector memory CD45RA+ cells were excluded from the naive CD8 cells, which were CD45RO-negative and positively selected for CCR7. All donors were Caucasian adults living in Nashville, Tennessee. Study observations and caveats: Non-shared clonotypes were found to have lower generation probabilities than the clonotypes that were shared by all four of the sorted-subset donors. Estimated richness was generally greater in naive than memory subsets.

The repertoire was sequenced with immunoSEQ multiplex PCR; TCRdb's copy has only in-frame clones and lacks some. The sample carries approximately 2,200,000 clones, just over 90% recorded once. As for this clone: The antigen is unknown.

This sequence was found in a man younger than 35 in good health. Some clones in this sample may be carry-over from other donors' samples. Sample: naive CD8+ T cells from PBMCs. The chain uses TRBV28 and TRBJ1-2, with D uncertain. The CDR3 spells CASSLSPLGYGYTF. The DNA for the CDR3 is TGTGCCAGCAGTTTATCCCCCCTGGGGTATGGCTACACCTTC.